This entry describes one T cell receptor (beta chain). This CDR3 is 15 amino acids long. V was clipped by 0 bases and J by 0 bases; unmatched bases: 1. Germline CDR1 reads MNHEY; CDR2 reads SVGAGI. PCR was performed a second time for roughly 7 to 12 cycles using a sample-barcoded 5' primer and a J-beta primer mix. TCRdb reprocessed the 5' RACE reads with MiXCR, giving one entry per CDR3 protein. The data hold under 1,000,000 distinct CDR3 sequences, with approximately 35% observed a single time. This sample was taken from a study of blood T cells in healthy people across ages. At the level of the study: Researchers report that template switching captured about one barcoded beta molecule per two T cells.

V is TRBV6-5 and J is TRBJ2-7; 8 bases agree with TRBD1. The origin of this receptor is a man aged 18 to 35 in good health. The sequencing sample was made of blood. The CDR3, as DNA: TGTGCCAGCAGTTACTCGACAGGGGACTCCTACGAGCAGTACTTC. Amino acid sequence: CASSYSTGDSYEQYF.